This T cell receptor (beta chain) was identified in a study of human T cells and chemical hapten exposure. Time point given: patch test 3, about 24 weeks after DPC sensitization. Regarding treatment: therapeutic diphenylcyclopropenone sensitization with weekly scalp DPC. TCRdb processed the RACE reads anew with MiXCR; each CDR3 protein has one entry. The table lists about 190,000 distinct CDR3 sequences, 24% of them singletons. Germline CDR1 SGHKS, CDR2 YYEKEE (reference sequence). CDR3 size: 16 residues. Trimming removed 0 bases from V and 1 base from J; junction bases left unmatched: 6. The clonotype was recovered from a woman aged 40 to 50 with alopecia areata. Some clones in this sample may be carry-over from other donors' samples. Sequencing used whole blood, obtained in connection with sensitization to the hapten diphenylcyclopropenone (DPC). The chain recombines TRBV5-5 with TRBJ1-1; TRBD1 agrees at 7 bases. CDR3 sequence (DNA): TGTGCCAGCAGCTTGGGAGATGACAGGGCGAACACTGAAGCTTTCTTT. It specifies CASSLGDDRANTEAFF.